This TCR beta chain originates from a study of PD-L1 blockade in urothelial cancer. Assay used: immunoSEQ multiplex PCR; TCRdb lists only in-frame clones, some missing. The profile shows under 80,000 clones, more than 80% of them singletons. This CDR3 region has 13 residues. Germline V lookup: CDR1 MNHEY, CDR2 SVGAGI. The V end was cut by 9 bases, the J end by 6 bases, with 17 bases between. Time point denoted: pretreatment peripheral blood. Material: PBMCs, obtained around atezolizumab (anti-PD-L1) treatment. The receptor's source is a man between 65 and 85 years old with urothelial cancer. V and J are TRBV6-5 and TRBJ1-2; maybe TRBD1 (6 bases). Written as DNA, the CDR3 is TGTGCCAGTGGTGGGGGCACCATCGATGGCTACACCTTC. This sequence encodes CASGGGTIDGYTF.